Below, 29 T cell receptor beta chains from the same sample are listed, as sequenced in a study of CD8+CD57+ T cells in acquired aplastic anemia. It was genomic DNA that served as the template for profiling TCR beta VDJ and CDR3. TCRdb reanalysed the reads using MiXCR and keeps one entry per CDR3 protein. The table includes 400,000 to 500,000 distinct CDR3 sequences, around 68% detected once. The sequenced sample was sorted CD4+, CD8+, or CD8+CD57+ T cells (not recorded which) from PBMCs. These receptors were collected from a human donor in good health, serving as a control.

This clonotype appeared once. The rearrangement uses TRBV7-3 and TRBJ2-7; unclear D gene. The CDR3 has 14 amino acids. V lost 5 bases, J lost 5 bases, and 16 bases lay in between. In germline, CDR1 is SGHTA, CDR2 FQGTGA. CDR3 sequence reads: CASSPEHGRNEQYF. The CDR3 DNA follows: TGTGCCAGCAGCCCAGAACACGGTAGAAACGAGCAGTACTTC. Supplemented by reference TRBV7-3 and TRBJ2-7, the full variable domain reads GAGVSQTPSNKVTEKGKYVELRCDPISGHTALYWYRQSLGQGPEFLIYFQGTGAADDSGLPNDRFFAVRPEGSVSTLKIQRTERGDSAVYLCASSPEHGRNEQYFGPGTRLTVT.

The J gene is TRBJ2-3, the V gene TRBV5-4; possibly TRBD1 for D (6 bases). This CDR3 has 16 amino acids. Germline V gene sequence: CDR1 SGHNT, CDR2 YYREEE (reference sequence). Trimming took off 4 bases at V and 4 bases at J, with 19 bases between the two ends. Here the CDR3 DNA reads TGTGCCAGCAGCCCGCAGGGGTGGGGGCAGCCAGATACGCAGTATTTT. It specifies CASSPQGWGQPDTQYF.

This clonotype was seen repeatedly, ten times or more. The chain is built from TRBV15 and TRBJ1-5, with unresolved D. Germline CDR1 reads LNHNV; CDR2 reads YYDKDF (reference sequence). CDR3 size: 14 residues. V shed 4 bases and J shed 3 bases, with 10 bases lying between them. The CDR3, as DNA: TGTGCCACCAGCACGAGACGGAACAATCAGCCCCAGCATTTT. Amino acid sequence: CATSTRRNNQPQHF.

The chain couples TRBV5-1 to TRBJ1-6; TRBD1 might be the D (6 bases). The CDR3 runs to 17 residues. In germline, CDR1 is SGHRS, CDR2 YFSETQ. Trimming shortened V by 4 bases and J by 6 bases, and 20 bases separated the two germline ends. The CDR3, as DNA: TGCGCCAGCAGCCCCACCCAGAGGGGGGGCCTTAATTCACCCCTCCACTTT. Translating it yields CASSPTQRGGLNSPLHF.

The V and J genes are TRBV5-8 and TRBJ1-5; possible D gene TRBD1, 5 bases. Trimming cost V 4 bases and J 6 bases, with 11 bases left between them. Per the germline V gene, CDR1 is SGHTS and CDR2 is YDEGEE. This CDR3 has 13 residues. The CDR3 DNA sequence: TGTGCCAGCAGCCAGGGCGCGAGTCAGCCCCAGCATTTT. It specifies CASSQGASQPQHF.

In the case of this clonotype: The CDR3 carries no conserved terminal phenylalanine or tryptophan, so it likely arises from a read error. No DNA is shown, since the ends of the CDR3 on it are uncertain; the CDR3 is the one TCRdb lists. The chain uses TRBV7-2 and TRBJ2-7; no DNA check was done on the table's D call, TRBD1. In germline, CDR1 is SGHTA, CDR2 FQGNSA. The CDR3 numbers 11 amino acids, ends counted. The CDR3 protein is CASSLGGGHYI.

This chain uses TRBV5-5 with TRBJ1-2; no clear D gene. Germline lookup yields CDR1 SGHKS and CDR2 YYEKEE (reference sequence). The CDR3 is made up of 14 amino acids. V was cut by 5 bases and J by 1 base, with 12 bases left in between. CDR3 nucleotide sequence: TGTGCCAGCAGGCGTAGGAGGGTTAACTATGGCTACACCTTC. It specifies CASRRRRVNYGYTF.

Many counts were recorded for this clonotype. The CDR3 nucleotides are TGCGCCAGCAGCCAAGATCGGGACAGGGTGAGGTACTTC. It specifies CASSQDRDRVRYF. This sequence joins TRBV4-1 and TRBJ2-7; TRBD1 agrees at 9 bases. After removal of 0 bases from V and 12 bases from J, the junction contained 6 bases not matched to a gene. CDR3 length: 13 residues. Germline CDR1 MGHRA, CDR2 YSYEKL.

The gene calls are TRBV7-9 and TRBJ1-1; D is unclear. V lost 5 bases to trimming and J lost 5 bases, with 15 bases between them. The CDR3 has 14 amino acids. Germline CDR1 and CDR2: SEHNR and FQNEAQ (reference sequence). The CDR3 loop is CASSREPEETEAFF. The CDR3 bases are TGTGCCAGCAGCCGGGAGCCCGAGGAGACTGAAGCTTTCTTT.

CDR3 sequence reads: CASSLKVSTDKPYF. CDR3 nucleotides: TGTGCCAGCAGCTTAAAAGTAAGCACAGATAAGCCGTATTTT. The chain has TRBV7-2 and TRBJ2-3; no clear D. Germline-derived CDR1 and CDR2 are SGHTA and FQGNSA. The CDR3 consists of 14 residues. The V and J ends lost 2 bases and 14 bases respectively, with 20 bases between them.

Concerning this clonotype: One junction end does not reproduce the germline sequence, and a read error may be involved. This chain links TRBV7-8 with TRBJ1-5; D is perhaps TRBD1 (5 bases). The germline V gene has CDR1 SGHVS and CDR2 FQNEAQ. CDR3 size: 15 residues. The CDR3 DNA reads TGTGCCAGCAGCGGCACCCAGGGATGCAATTATGCCCACCATTTT. This gives the protein CASSGTQGCNYAHHF.

The chain has TRBV9 and TRBJ2-3, with D possibly being TRBD2 (6 bases). There are 15 residues in the CDR3. The germline V and J ends were trimmed by 4 bases and 1 base, with 13 bases remaining between them. Germline V gene sequence: CDR1 SGDLS, CDR2 YYNGEE. The CDR3 here is CASSLKRAGTDTQYF. The CDR3, as DNA: TGTGCCAGCAGCTTGAAGCGGGCAGGCACAGATACGCAGTATTTT.

This clonotype has more than one count but fewer than ten. The chain carries TRBV24-1 and TRBJ1-2; possible D gene TRBD1, 5 bases. CDR1 and CDR2 from the germline V gene are KGHDR and SFDVKD. V lost 6 bases, J lost 6 bases, and 16 bases lay in between. This CDR3 is built from 14 residues. The CDR3 region is CATSTQGSPNGYTF. Here the CDR3 DNA reads TGTGCCACCAGTACCCAGGGCTCCCCTAATGGCTACACCTTC.

This clonotype appeared a few times. The chain is built from TRBV2 and TRBJ2-5; TRBD2 aligns across 10 bases. Germline CDR1 SNHLY, CDR2 FYNNEI. Trimming cost V 5 bases and J 4 bases; bases outside gene matches: 7. The length of the CDR3 is 15 residues. The CDR3 coding sequence is TGTGCCAGCAGTCATAGGACTAGCGGAAGAGAGACCCAGTACTTC. This encodes CASSHRTSGRETQYF. The full variable domain, completed using reference TRBV2 and TRBJ2-5, is EPEVTQTPSHQVTQMGQEVILRCVPISNHLYFYWYRQILGQKVEFLVSFYNNEISEKSEIFDDQFSVERPDGSNFTLKIRSTKLEDSAMYFCASSHRTSGRETQYFGPGTRLLVL.

Points on this clonotype: At one end, the junction sequence differs from germline, possibly due to a read error. J is TRBJ2-7 and V is TRBV15; D is uncertain. The length of the CDR3 is 13 residues. Per the germline V gene, CDR1 is LNHNV and CDR2 is YYDKDF (reference sequence). CDR3 residues: CASSPRGPCEQYF. The CDR3 DNA reads TGTGCCAGCAGCCCCCGTGGGCCGTGCGAGCAGTACTTC.

This chain joins TRBV12-3 or TRBV12-4 and TRBJ1-2; D gene uncertain. Trimming removed 4 bases from V and 5 bases from J, with 14 bases in between. This CDR3 spans 14 amino acids. The CDR3 nucleotides are TGTGCCAGCAGTTCACCGGGCTTGGGTTATGGCTACACCTTC. Its protein is CASSSPGLGYGYTF.

This clonotype was observed many times. J is TRBJ2-2 and V is TRBV30; a weak D match, TRBD1 (6 bases). V dropped 6 bases and J dropped 7 bases, with 15 bases sitting between them. CDR3 length: 13 residues. CDR1 is GTSNPN and CDR2 is SVGIG in the germline V gene (reference sequence). The CDR3: CACKQGIIGELFF. CDR3 nucleotide sequence: TGTGCCTGTAAACAGGGTATCATCGGGGAGCTGTTTTTT.

This clonotype was counted at least ten times. The rearrangement uses TRBV9 and TRBJ1-1; D unclear. There are 16 residues in the CDR3. CDR1 is SGDLS and CDR2 is YYNGEE in the germline V gene. With 3 bases removed from V and 7 bases from J, the gap between germline ends came to 22 bases. Here the CDR3 DNA reads TGTGCCAGCAGCGGACGGGAGTTCGGCCCAGGCAGTGAAGCTTTCTTT. Encoded protein: CASSGREFGPGSEAFF.

In this sample, this clonotype turned up a few times. The chain carries TRBV25-1 and TRBJ1-6; 7 positions agree with TRBD1. J gave up 6 bases and V 6 bases, and 8 bases lay outside the gene matches. The CDR3 spans 15 residues. Germline V lookup: CDR1 MGHDK, CDR2 SYGVNS. The CDR3 here is CASSLEDRSNSPLHF. CDR3 DNA sequence: TGTGCCAGCAGCCTGGAGGACAGGTCTAATTCACCCCTCCACTTT.

This clonotype was detected ten times or more. This chain joins TRBV28 and TRBJ1-2; TRBD1 matches 7 bases. CDR3 size: 14 residues. With V trimmed by 6 bases and J by 3 bases, 7 bases remained unmatched. Per the germline V gene, CDR1 is MDHEN and CDR2 is SYDVKM. The CDR3 nucleotides are TGTGCCAGCAGCTCCAGACAGGGATACTATGGCTACACCTTC. This encodes CASSSRQGYYGYTF.

This chain uses TRBV12-3 or TRBV12-4 with TRBJ1-6, with D unresolved. Trimming removed 8 bases from V and 0 bases from J, with 14 bases in between. The length of the CDR3 is 16 residues. In DNA, the CDR3 is TGTGCCAGCGGCAGTCAGACCGGCTCCTATAATTCACCCCTCCACTTT. Translating gives CASGSQTGSYNSPLHF.

The CDR3 region is CASKRVSYDSGNTIYF. The CDR3 DNA reads as TGTGCCAGCAAGAGGGTCTCCTATGACTCTGGAAACACCATATATTTT. The chain carries TRBV2 and TRBJ1-3; D call uncertain. The CDR3 contains 16 residues. Germline values: CDR1 SNHLY, CDR2 FYNNEI. The V gene lost 7 bases and the J gene lost 0 bases, with 16 bases spanning the gap.

The chain links TRBV5-4 to TRBJ1-6; D is uncertain. Trimming removed 0 bases at V and 7 bases at J, with 8 bases between. There are 14 residues in the CDR3. Germline assignment: CDR1 SGHNT and CDR2 YYREEE (reference sequence). As DNA, the CDR3 is TGTGCCAGCAGCTTGGAAGGAGGGAATTCACCCCTCCACTTT. Translating gives CASSLEGGNSPLHF.

The sample holds one count of this clonotype. The chain employs TRBV7-2 and TRBJ2-1, with TRBD2 as a possible D gene (5 bases). Trimming pared 1 base from V and 11 bases from J, leaving 21 bases between. The germline V gene has CDR1 SGHTA and CDR2 FQGNSA. The CDR3 has 16 residues. CDR3 sequence reads: CASSLVRLATINKQFF. CDR3 DNA: TGTGCCAGCAGCTTAGTTCGGCTAGCTACCATTAATAAGCAGTTCTTC.

The genes are TRBV9 and TRBJ2-5, with 7 bases lining up with TRBD2. The CDR3 consists of 16 residues. V was pared by 3 bases and J by 3 bases, with 11 bases of the junction left unmatched. CDR1 is SGDLS, CDR2 YYNGEE, per germline. The DNA for the CDR3 is TGTGCCAGCAGCGGGGGCCTACCGGGGGGAAAAGAGACCCAGTACTTC. This encodes CASSGGLPGGKETQYF. Together with reference TRBV9 and TRBJ2-5, the CDR3 gives the full variable domain: DSGVTQTPKHLITATGQRVTLRCSPRSGDLSVYWYQQSLDQGLQFLIQYYNGEERAKGNILERFSAQQFPDLHSELNLSSLELGDSALYFCASSGGLPGGKETQYFGPGTRLLVL.

The sample holds one count of this clonotype. V gene TRBV7-2 combines with J gene TRBJ1-5, with D hard to call. CDR3 size: 13 residues. Germline loops: CDR1 SGHTA, CDR2 FQGNSA. V dropped 6 bases and J dropped 6 bases, with 12 bases sitting between them. This chain's CDR3 is CASSPRGSQPQHF. In DNA, the CDR3 is TGTGCCAGCAGTCCCCGAGGAAGTCAGCCCCAGCATTTT. The complete variable domain, with remaining parts taken from reference TRBV7-2 and TRBJ1-5, reads GAGVSQSPSNKVTEKGKDVELRCDPISGHTALYWYRQSLGQGLEFLIYFQGNSAPDKSGLPSDRFSAERTGGSVSTLTIQRTQQEDSAVYLCASSPRGSQPQHFGDGTRLSIL.

The V and J genes are TRBV7-2 and TRBJ1-2; D unclear. The V gene's germline CDR1 is SGHTA and CDR2 FQGNSA. V dropped 5 bases and J dropped 9 bases, with 25 bases sitting between them. This CDR3 has 16 amino acids. CDR3 coding DNA: TGTGCCAGCAGCCAAGATTCCGTCAGCGCTATTCATTGCTACACCTTC. Amino acids: CASSQDSVSAIHCYTF.

This clonotype has a count of ten or more. This rearrangement joins TRBV13 to TRBJ1-3, with 8 bases fitting TRBD1. The V gene's germline CDR1 is PRHDT and CDR2 FYEKMQ (reference sequence). V was pared by 4 bases and J by 0 bases, with 5 bases of the junction left unmatched. The CDR3 contains 16 residues. CDR3 DNA sequence: TGTGCCAGCAGCTCGTTTACAGGGGGCTCTGGAAACACCATATATTTT. It is translated as CASSSFTGGSGNTIYF.

The chain uses TRBV2 and TRBJ1-1; the D is unclear. This CDR3 has 16 amino acids. Germline values: CDR1 SNHLY, CDR2 FYNNEI. V lost 2 bases, J lost 4 bases, and 17 bases lay in between. Here the CDR3 reads CASSEWERPTTTEAFF. CDR3 in DNA: TGTGCCAGCAGTGAATGGGAGAGGCCGACGACCACTGAAGCTTTCTTT.